The rows below give T cell receptor beta chains drawn from one sample of a study of cytomegalovirus exposure and HLA in healthy donors. The assay was immunoSEQ multiplex PCR, and TCRdb's table has in-frame clones only and misses some. The sample records approximately 260,000 clones, 84% being singletons. Sequenced: PBMCs. The receptors were gathered from a woman in her thirties or forties in good health and CMV-seropositive. CDR3s include the opening cysteine and the closing phenylalanine or tryptophan. The D gene is left open where the match is weak. Rows give clone size only sometimes, using once, few, many, or a class for an expanded clone.

v_call	j_call	clone_size	d_call	cdr3_aa	cdr3_nt
TRBV30	TRBJ2-1	once	-	CAWTRDTFNEQFF	TGTGCCTGGACCCGGGACACATTCAATGAGCAGTTCTTC
TRBV7-9	TRBJ1-2	-	TRBD1	CASSLFVDRAYGYTF	TGTGCCAGCAGCTTATTCGTCGACAGGGCCTATGGCTACACCTTC
TRBV4-1	TRBJ2-6	-	TRBD2	CASSQEIGLAGYSGANVLTF	TGCGCCAGCAGCCAAGAAATAGGACTAGCGGGGTACTCTGGGGCCAACGTCCTGACTTTC
TRBV4-3	TRBJ2-2	once	-	CASSQDLIRQYSNTGELFF	TGCGCCAGCAGCCAAGATCTTATCCGACAATACTCGAACACCGGGGAGCTGTTTTTT
TRBV9	TRBJ2-3	-	TRBD2	CASSTSTGGLGLTDTQYF	TGTGCCAGCAGCACCTCTACCGGGGGACTAGGTCTCACAGATACGCAGTATTTT
TRBV25-1	TRBJ1-1	-	TRBD1	CASSDVQGARYTEAFF	TGTGCCAGCAGTGATGTACAGGGGGCTAGGTACACTGAAGCTTTCTTT
TRBV28	TRBJ2-1	-	-	CASSKRGSSYNEQFF	TGTGCCAGCAGTAAAAGGGGGAGCTCCTACAATGAGCAGTTCTTC
TRBV10-3	TRBJ2-7	-	TRBD2	CAISDVAGGPNEQYF	TGTGCCATCAGTGATGTGGCGGGAGGGCCCAACGAGCAGTACTTC
TRBV2	TRBJ1-1	-	TRBD1	CASSRTGEGVDTEAFF	TGTGCCAGCAGCCGGACAGGGGAAGGAGTCGACACTGAAGCTTTCTTT
TRBV5-4	TRBJ1-4	-	TRBD1	CASSRTNDRGRGNEKLFF	TGTGCCAGCAGCCGAACTAATGACAGGGGGCGGGGGAATGAAAAACTGTTTTTT
TRBV28	TRBJ1-5	-	-	CASSSPGYSNQPQHF	TGTGCCAGCAGTTCCCCAGGGTATTCTAATCAGCCCCAGCATTTT
TRBV30	TRBJ1-4	few	-	CAWSVGGVNEKLFF	TGTGCCTGGAGTGTAGGGGGGGTAAACGAAAAACTGTTTTTT
TRBV29-1	TRBJ2-1	-	TRBD2	CSTKAASGSMNNEQFF	TGCAGCACTAAGGCGGCTAGCGGGAGTATGAACAATGAGCAGTTCTTC
TRBV28	TRBJ2-1	-	-	CASSLIVLNEQFF	TGTGCCAGCAGTTTGATAGTCCTCAATGAGCAGTTCTTC
TRBV7-9	TRBJ2-6	-	TRBD1	CASSAQEGASSGANVLTF	TGTGCCAGCAGCGCGCAAGAGGGGGCTAGCTCTGGGGCCAACGTCCTGACTTTC
TRBV4-2	TRBJ2-7	-	TRBD2	CASSQDQLAGDTYEQYF	TGTGCCAGCAGCCAAGATCAACTAGCGGGAGACACCTACGAGCAGTACTTC
TRBV2	TRBJ2-5	few	-	CASLSTQGRGYQETQYF	TGTGCCAGCCTCTCCACTCAGGGTCGGGGGTACCAAGAGACCCAGTACTTC
TRBV4-3	TRBJ2-7	-	TRBD1	CASSQGAGGSYEQYF	TGCGCCAGCAGCCAAGGGGCAGGGGGCTCCTACGAGCAGTACTTC
TRBV9	TRBJ2-5	-	-	CASSSEETQYF	TGTGCCAGCAGCTCAGAAGAGACCCAGTACTTC
TRBV6-5	TRBJ1-4	-	-	CASSYNQRGKLFF	TGTGCCAGCAGTTACAATCAAAGGGGAAAACTGTTTTTT
TRBV19	TRBJ1-5	-	TRBD1	CASSMGTGSGNQPQHF	TGTGCCAGTAGTATGGGGACAGGGTCGGGCAATCAGCCCCAGCATTTT
TRBV28	TRBJ2-1	-	TRBD2	CASSSPWASGRADEQFF	TGTGCCAGCAGTTCCCCCTGGGCTAGCGGGAGGGCCGATGAGCAGTTCTTC
TRBV6-5	TRBJ2-7	-	TRBD1	CASSYDRGYEQYF	TGTGCCAGCAGTTACGACAGGGGCTACGAGCAGTACTTC
TRBV10-3	TRBJ1-5	-	-	CAISSSGVLNQPQHF	TGTGCCATCAGTTCATCAGGGGTTCTTAATCAGCCCCAGCATTTT
TRBV7-2	TRBJ1-6	-	-	CASSQLTGFNSPLHF	TGTGCCAGCAGCCAACTGACCGGGTTTAATTCACCCCTCCACTTT
TRBV2	TRBJ2-1	-	-	CASSEVAAPYNEQFF	TGTGCCAGCAGTGAAGTAGCGGCCCCCTACAATGAGCAGTTCTTC
TRBV10-3	TRBJ1-1	-	-	CAISDSLNTEAFF	TGTGCCATCAGTGACAGTTTGAACACTGAAGCTTTCTTT
TRBV30	TRBJ2-7	-	-	CAWSVQSVEQYF	TGTGCCTGGAGTGTTCAGAGCGTCGAGCAGTACTTC
TRBV2	TRBJ2-3	-	TRBD2	CASSVTSGMGTDTQYF	TGTGCCAGCAGTGTTACTAGCGGGATGGGTACAGATACGCAGTATTTT
TRBV11-1	TRBJ2-1	-	TRBD2	CASSHSGRAHEQFF	TGTGCCAGCAGCCATAGCGGGAGGGCCCATGAGCAGTTCTTC
TRBV11-2	TRBJ2-2	-	TRBD2	CASSLPGLAGPNTGELFF	TGTGCCAGCAGCTTACCGGGACTAGCGGGACCGAACACCGGGGAGCTGTTTTTT
TRBV7-8	TRBJ2-5	-	-	CASSLASSQETQYF	TGTGCCAGCAGCTTAGCGTCTAGTCAGGAGACCCAGTACTTC
TRBV4-1	TRBJ2-1	-	-	CASSQDPETGYYNEQFF	TGCGCCAGCAGCCAAGATCCCGAGACGGGTTACTACAATGAGCAGTTCTTC
TRBV7-9	TRBJ2-3	-	-	CASSLEPGGTSTDTQYF	TGTGCCAGCAGCTTAGAACCCGGGGGAACAAGCACAGATACGCAGTATTTT
TRBV6-5	TRBJ1-2	few	-	CASSVNRDYGYTF	TGTGCCAGCAGCGTGAACAGGGATTATGGCTACACCTTC
TRBV25-1	TRBJ2-7	few	-	CASSGSSDPSSYEQYF	TGTGCCAGCAGTGGATCTAGCGATCCGAGCTCCTACGAGCAGTACTTC
TRBV6-1	TRBJ2-1	-	TRBD2	CASQRLAGEYEQFF	TGTGCCAGCCAGAGACTAGCGGGAGAGTATGAGCAGTTCTTC
TRBV5-8	TRBJ2-1	few	TRBD2	CASSLVVGLPDNEQFF	TGTGCCAGCAGCTTGGTCGTGGGACTACCAGACAATGAGCAGTTCTTC
TRBV30	TRBJ2-7	-	TRBD2	CAWSVLLAGGPGEQYF	TGTGCCTGGAGTGTACTACTAGCGGGAGGGCCCGGCGAGCAGTACTTC
TRBV28	TRBJ2-1	once	TRBD1	CASSLGTGGFSGRGGQFF	TGTGCCAGCAGTTTGGGGACAGGGGGCTTCAGCGGGAGAGGGGGGCAGTTCTTC
TRBV5-8	TRBJ2-5	-	-	CASSLPIGRDIRETQYF	TGTGCCAGCAGCTTGCCCATTGGCCGGGACATTCGAGAGACCCAGTACTTC
TRBV7-2	TRBJ1-6	-	TRBD1	CATVRDRDSPLHF	TGTGCCACCGTCCGGGACAGGGATTCACCCCTCCACTTT
TRBV7-2	TRBJ2-3	once	TRBD2	CASSTIAGGVTDTQYF	TGTGCCAGCAGCACAATAGCGGGAGGAGTAACAGATACGCAGTATTTT
TRBV6-1	TRBJ2-7	-	-	CASSEAPVESSYEQYF	TGTGCCAGCAGTGAAGCGCCGGTGGAGAGCTCCTACGAGCAGTACTTC
TRBV25-1	TRBJ1-5	-	-	CASSEFRGEVNQPQHF	TGTGCCAGCAGTGAATTTCGGGGAGAGGTCAATCAGCCCCAGCATTTT
TRBV9	TRBJ2-7	-	TRBD2	CASSPILAGGTSSYEQYF	TGTGCCAGCAGCCCGATACTAGCGGGAGGTACTAGCTCCTACGAGCAGTACTTC
TRBV7-9	TRBJ2-7	-	-	CASSPGLSVGEQYF	TGTGCCAGCAGCCCGGGACTCTCCGTAGGCGAGCAGTACTTC
TRBV6-1	TRBJ1-6	-	TRBD1	CAAQGAQNSPLHF	TGTGCCGCACAGGGGGCCCAAAATTCACCCCTCCACTTT
TRBV7-9	TRBJ1-3	-	TRBD1	CASSLTGQGILPGNTIYF	TGTGCCAGCAGCTTAACCGGACAGGGAATTTTACCTGGAAACACCATATATTTT
TRBV7-6	TRBJ2-7	-	-	CASSLQVLYEQYF	TGTGCCAGCAGCCTACAGGTTTTGTACGAGCAGTACTTC
TRBV7-9	TRBJ2-2	-	TRBD2	CASSSSGANTGELFF	TGTGCCAGCAGCTCTAGCGGAGCGAACACCGGGGAGCTGTTTTTT
TRBV7-8	TRBJ2-5	-	TRBD2	CASSWGTSGIIQYF	TGTGCCAGCAGCTGGGGGACTAGCGGGATTATCCAGTACTTC
TRBV5-1	TRBJ1-6	-	TRBD1	CASSLARAGGGNSPLHF	TGCGCCAGCAGCTTGGCCCGAGCAGGGGGCGGGAATTCACCCCTCCACTTT
TRBV27	TRBJ1-5	-	TRBD1	CASTFRGDQPQHF	TGTGCCAGCACCTTCAGGGGGGATCAGCCCCAGCATTTT
TRBV6-1	TRBJ2-7	-	TRBD1	CASSEGRGSVYEQYF	TGTGCCAGCAGTGAAGGCAGGGGGTCGGTCTACGAGCAGTACTTC
TRBV7-9	TRBJ2-7	-	TRBD1	CASSFEQGAPYEQYF	TGTGCCAGCAGCTTCGAACAGGGGGCCCCCTACGAGCAGTACTTC
TRBV28	TRBJ2-3	few	TRBD2	CASSPRTSGYTDTQYF	TGTGCCAGCAGTCCCCGGACTAGCGGGTACACAGATACGCAGTATTTT
TRBV10-1	TRBJ2-2	-	TRBD2	CASRHRGYGLAGEWTGELFF	TGCGCCAGCAGACACAGGGGGTACGGACTAGCGGGAGAATGGACCGGGGAGCTGTTTTTT
TRBV19	TRBJ2-4	-	-	CASSPTMGGGLAKNIQYF	TGTGCCAGTAGCCCCACGATGGGCGGGGGCCTAGCCAAAAACATTCAGTACTTC
TRBV25-1	TRBJ1-3	-	-	CASSESTGSGNTIYF	TGTGCCAGCAGTGAATCGACAGGCTCTGGAAACACCATATATTTT